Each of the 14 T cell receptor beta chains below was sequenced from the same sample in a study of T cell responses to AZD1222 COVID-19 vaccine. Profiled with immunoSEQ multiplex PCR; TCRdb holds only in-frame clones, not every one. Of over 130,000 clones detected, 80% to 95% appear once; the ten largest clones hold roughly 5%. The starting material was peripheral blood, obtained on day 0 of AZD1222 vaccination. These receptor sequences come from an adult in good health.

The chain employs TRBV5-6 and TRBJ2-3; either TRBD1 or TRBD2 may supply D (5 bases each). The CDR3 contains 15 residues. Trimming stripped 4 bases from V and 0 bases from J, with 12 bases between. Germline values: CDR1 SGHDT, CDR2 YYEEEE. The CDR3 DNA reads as TGTGCCAGCAGCCCCGGGACGACTAGCACAGATACGCAGTATTTT. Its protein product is CASSPGTTSTDTQYF.

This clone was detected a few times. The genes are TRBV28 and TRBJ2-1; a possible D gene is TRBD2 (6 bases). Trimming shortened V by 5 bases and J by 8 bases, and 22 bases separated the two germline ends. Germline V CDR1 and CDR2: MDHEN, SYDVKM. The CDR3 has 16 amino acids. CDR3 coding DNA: TGTGCCAGCAGTCGCCGCCTCGCGCGGGACGGGGATGAGCAGTTCTTC. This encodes CASSRRLARDGDEQFF. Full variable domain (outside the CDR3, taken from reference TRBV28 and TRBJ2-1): DVKVTQSSRYLVKRTGEKVFLECVQDMDHENMFWYRQDPGLGLRLIYFSYDVKMKEKGDIPEGYSVSREKKERFSLILESASTNQTSMYLCASSRRLARDGDEQFFGPGTRLTVL.

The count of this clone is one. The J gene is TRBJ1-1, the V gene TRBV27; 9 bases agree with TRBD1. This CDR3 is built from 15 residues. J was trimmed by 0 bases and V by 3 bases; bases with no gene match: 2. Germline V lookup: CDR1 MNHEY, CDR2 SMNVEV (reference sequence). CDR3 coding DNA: TGTGCCAGCAGTTTGGGACAGGGTTTGAACACTGAAGCTTTCTTT. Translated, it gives CASSLGQGLNTEAFF.

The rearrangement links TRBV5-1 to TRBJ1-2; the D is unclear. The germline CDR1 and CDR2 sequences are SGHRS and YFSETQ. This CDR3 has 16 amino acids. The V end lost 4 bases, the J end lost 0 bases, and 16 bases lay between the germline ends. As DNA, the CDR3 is TGCGCCAGCAGCCGCAGATCTACCAAAGCTAACTATGGCTACACCTTC. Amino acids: CASSRRSTKANYGYTF.

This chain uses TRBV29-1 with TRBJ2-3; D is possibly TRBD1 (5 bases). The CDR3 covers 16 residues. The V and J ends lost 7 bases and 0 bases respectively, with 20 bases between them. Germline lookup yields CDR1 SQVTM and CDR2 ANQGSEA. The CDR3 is CSAHRQYTTSTDTQYF. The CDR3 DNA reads TGCAGCGCCCACCGACAGTACACGACTAGCACAGATACGCAGTATTTT.

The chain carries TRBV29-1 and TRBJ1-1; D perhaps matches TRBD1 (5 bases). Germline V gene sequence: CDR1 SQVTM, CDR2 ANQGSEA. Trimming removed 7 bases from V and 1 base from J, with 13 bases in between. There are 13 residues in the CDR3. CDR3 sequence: CSALGGGNTEAFF. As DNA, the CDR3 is TGCAGCGCTCTTGGGGGTGGGAACACTGAAGCTTTCTTT.

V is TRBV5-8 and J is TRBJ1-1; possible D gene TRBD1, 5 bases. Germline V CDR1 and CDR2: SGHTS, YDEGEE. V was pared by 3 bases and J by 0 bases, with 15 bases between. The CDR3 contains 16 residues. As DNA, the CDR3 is TGTGCCAGCAGCTCGGGACCAAGGGGATTGAACACTGAAGCTTTCTTT. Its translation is CASSSGPRGLNTEAFF.

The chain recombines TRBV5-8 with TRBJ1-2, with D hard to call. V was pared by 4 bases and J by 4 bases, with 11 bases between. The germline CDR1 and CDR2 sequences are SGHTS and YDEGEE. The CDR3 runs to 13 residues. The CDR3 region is CASSPGTLYGYTF. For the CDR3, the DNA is TGTGCCAGCAGCCCAGGCACTCTCTATGGCTACACCTTC.

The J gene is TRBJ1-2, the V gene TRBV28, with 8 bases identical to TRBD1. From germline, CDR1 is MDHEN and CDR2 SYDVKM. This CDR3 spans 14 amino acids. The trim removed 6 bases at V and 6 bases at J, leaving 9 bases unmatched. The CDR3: CASSLTDRANGYTF. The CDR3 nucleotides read TGTGCCAGCAGCCTGACGGACAGGGCAAATGGCTACACCTTC.

The CDR3 loop is CASSLVQGATGELFF. The CDR3, as DNA: TGCGCCAGCAGCTTGGTTCAGGGGGCCACCGGGGAGCTGTTTTTT. The chain joins TRBV5-1 to TRBJ2-2; 8 bases map to TRBD1. CDR1 and CDR2 (germline): SGHRS, YFSETQ. V was pared by 0 bases and J by 4 bases, with 2 bases of the junction left unmatched. The length of the CDR3 is 15 residues.

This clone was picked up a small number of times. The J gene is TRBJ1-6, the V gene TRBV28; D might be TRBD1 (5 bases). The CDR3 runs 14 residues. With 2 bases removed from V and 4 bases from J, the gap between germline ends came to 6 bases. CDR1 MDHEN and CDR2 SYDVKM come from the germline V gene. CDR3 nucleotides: TGTGCCAGCAGTTTAGACAGATATAATTCACCCCTCCACTTT. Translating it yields CASSLDRYNSPLHF.

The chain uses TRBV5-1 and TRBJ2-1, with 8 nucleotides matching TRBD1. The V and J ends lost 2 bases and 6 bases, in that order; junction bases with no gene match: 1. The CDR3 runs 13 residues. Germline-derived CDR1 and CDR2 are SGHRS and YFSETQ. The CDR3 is CASSFDRGNEQFF. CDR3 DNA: TGCGCCAGCAGCTTTGACAGGGGCAATGAGCAGTTCTTC.

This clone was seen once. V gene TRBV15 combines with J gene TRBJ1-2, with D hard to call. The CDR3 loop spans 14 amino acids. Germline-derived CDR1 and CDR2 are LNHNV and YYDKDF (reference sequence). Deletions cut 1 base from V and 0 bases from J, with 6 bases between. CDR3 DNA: TGTGCCACCAGCAGAGGTGGCGCTAACTATGGCTACACCTTC. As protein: CATSRGGANYGYTF.

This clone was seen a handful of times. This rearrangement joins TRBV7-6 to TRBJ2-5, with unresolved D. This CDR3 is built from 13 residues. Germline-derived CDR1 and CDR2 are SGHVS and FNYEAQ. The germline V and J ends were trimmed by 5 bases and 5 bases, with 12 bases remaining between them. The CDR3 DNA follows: TGTGCCAGCAGCCCGGGCCCAGTTGAGACCCAGTACTTC. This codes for CASSPGPVETQYF. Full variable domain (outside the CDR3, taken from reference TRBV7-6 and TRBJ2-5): GAGVSQSPRYKVTKRGQDVALRCDPISGHVSLYWYRQALGQGPEFLTYFNYEAQQDKSGLPNDRFSAERPEGSISTLTIQRTEQRDSAMYRCASSPGPVETQYFGPGTRLLVL.